This TCR beta chain was obtained from a study of cytotoxic CD8 clonotypes in ibrutinib-treated CLL. Trimming removed 3 bases from V and 0 bases from J; junction bases left unmatched: 8. CDR1 SGHNT and CDR2 YYREEE come from the germline V gene (reference sequence). There are 17 residues in the CDR3. Here immunoSEQ multiplex PCR was the method, and the copy in TCRdb shows in-frame clones only, minus some. The data contain about 14,000 clones, almost 65% of them seen just once; the ten biggest clones take up roughly 40%. This clone was detected ten times or more. The chain couples TRBV5-4 to TRBJ2-7, with 11 bases identical to TRBD2. Sequencing was performed on PBMCs, taken before ibrutinib treatment. The source of this sequence is a human donor with chronic lymphocytic leukemia. CDR3 coding DNA: TGTGCCAGCAGCTCGGGCTATAGCGGGGGGGACTCCTACGAGCAGTACTTC. It specifies CASSSGYSGGDSYEQYF.